This is a list of T cell receptor beta chains from one sample in a study of blood T cell repertoires in COVID-19. Generated by immunoSEQ multiplex PCR, the TCRdb table keeps only in-frame clones and is missing some. The sample contains around 220,000 clones, around 75% of which appear only once. Sequencing was done on a sample of peripheral blood. The receptors were sampled from a human donor in a cohort sampled during active COVID-19. Each CDR3 is given with its conserved first and last residue. The order of the fields is J gene, V gene, D gene, clone size, CDR3 protein, CDR3 DNA. A D gene is named only where the DNA matches it firmly. Clone size is shown for a subset of rows, as once, few, many or a class of expanded clone.

TRBJ2-1	TRBV28	-	-	CASSFPTAHFSYNEQFF	TGTGCCAGCAGTTTCCCTACTGCCCACTTCTCCTACAATGAGCAGTTCTTC
TRBJ2-7	TRBV7-9	TRBD2	-	CASSLETSGRGYEQYF	TGTGCCAGCAGCTTAGAGACTAGCGGGAGGGGCTACGAGCAGTACTTC
TRBJ2-7	TRBV29-1	-	-	CSVSGVDTSYEQYF	TGCAGCGTTAGTGGGGTGGACACATCCTACGAGCAGTACTTC
TRBJ2-7	TRBV13	-	-	CASSPGTANSYEQYF	TGTGCCAGCAGCCCTGGGACTGCCAACTCCTACGAGCAGTACTTC
TRBJ2-2	TRBV7-3	-	-	CASSPSTGELFF	TGTGCCAGCAGCCCGTCCACCGGGGAGCTGTTTTTT
TRBJ2-7	TRBV6-6	-	-	CASSTGPTSYEQYF	TGTGCCAGCAGCACCGGTCCAACTTCCTACGAGCAGTACTTC
TRBJ2-1	TRBV27	TRBD1	few	CASGDRGYNEQFF	TGTGCCAGCGGGGACAGGGGTTACAATGAGCAGTTCTTC
TRBJ2-1	TRBV6-5	TRBD1	-	CASSYKPGQVGPEQFF	TGTGCCAGCAGTTACAAACCGGGACAGGTCGGGCCTGAGCAGTTCTTC
TRBJ2-7	TRBV7-9	TRBD1	many	CASDRLDRGPYEQYF	TGTGCCAGCGACCGCCTGGACAGGGGCCCCTACGAGCAGTACTTC
TRBJ1-4	TRBV19	-	-	CASSVYQGKLFF	TGTGCCAGTAGTGTCTATCAGGGGAAACTGTTTTTT
TRBJ1-5	TRBV20-1	-	-	CSASQQVYSNQPQHF	TGCAGTGCTAGTCAACAGGTATATAGCAATCAGCCCCAGCATTTT
TRBJ1-1	TRBV29-1	-	-	CSGNYDDFGRVTEAFF	TGCAGCGGGAATTACGACGACTTTGGGAGGGTAACTGAAGCTTTCTTT
TRBJ2-1	TRBV24-1	-	-	CATPGNEQFF	TGTGCCACGCCAGGGAATGAGCAGTTCTTC
TRBJ1-5	TRBV5-8	TRBD1	-	CASSRRQGGEQPQHF	TGTGCCAGCAGCAGACGACAGGGGGGGGAGCAGCCCCAGCATTTT
TRBJ2-1	TRBV11-1	-	-	CASSLGGVLGYNEQFF	TGTGCCAGCAGCTTAGGCGGGGTCCTGGGGTACAATGAGCAGTTCTTC
TRBJ2-3	TRBV19	TRBD2	-	CASSTLAGGPRDTQYF	TGTGCCAGTAGTACACTAGCGGGAGGGCCACGGGATACGCAGTATTTT
TRBJ2-5	TRBV4-2	TRBD2	-	CASSQLPQLAGFQETQYF	TGTGCCAGCAGCCAACTCCCGCAACTAGCGGGGTTCCAAGAGACCCAGTACTTC
TRBJ2-3	TRBV4-1	-	-	CASNTVTAGLRRSTDTQYF	TGCGCCAGCAACACGGTAACGGCCGGACTGCGGAGGAGCACAGATACGCAGTATTTT
TRBJ2-1	TRBV7-3	TRBD1	-	CASSRRTGTYNEQFF	TGTGCCAGCAGCCGACGGACAGGGACGTACAATGAGCAGTTCTTC
TRBJ1-2	TRBV30	-	once	CAWSVGTGAVNTF	-
TRBJ2-1	TRBV5-1	TRBD2	-	CASSLGTKQFF	TGCGCCAGCAGCTTAGGGACTAAGCAGTTCTTC
TRBJ2-7	TRBV6-6	TRBD2	-	CASSYSPAGFYEQYF	TGTGCCAGCAGTTACAGCCCAGCGGGGTTCTACGAGCAGTACTTC
TRBJ1-3	TRBV5-6	-	-	CASSLAGTGNTIYF	TGTGCCAGCAGCTTGGCGGGGACTGGAAACACCATATATTTT
TRBJ1-6	TRBV27	-	-	CASRWALNSPLHF	TGTGCCAGCAGGTGGGCTCTTAATTCACCCCTCCACTTT
TRBJ1-2	TRBV19	TRBD1	many	CASTPGQANYGYTF	TGTGCCAGTACCCCGGGACAGGCTAACTATGGCTACACCTTC
TRBJ1-3	TRBV7-2	-	once	CASSLAWTAGNTIYF	TGTGCCAGCAGCTTAGCTTGGACTGCTGGAAACACCATATATTTT
TRBJ1-4	TRBV5-1	TRBD1	-	CASSTQGAVEKLFF	TGCGCCAGCAGCACTCAGGGGGCGGTTGAAAAACTGTTTTTT
TRBJ2-1	TRBV28	-	-	CASSRSGVGDYNEQFF	TGTGCCAGCAGTCGAAGCGGAGTTGGAGACTACAATGAGCAGTTCTTC
TRBJ2-7	TRBV5-1	TRBD1	-	CASSFEGTGKTHEQYF	TGCGCCAGCAGCTTCGAGGGGACAGGTAAAACCCACGAGCAGTACTTC
TRBJ1-5	TRBV4-2	-	few	CASSQGPQPQHF	TGTGCCAGCAGCCAAGGGCCACAGCCCCAGCATTTT
TRBJ2-7	TRBV24-1	-	-	CATSDSITHEQYF	TGTGCCACCAGTGACTCTATAACCCACGAGCAGTACTTC
TRBJ2-1	TRBV28	TRBD1	medium-sized	CASRIEGDRGYEQFF	TGTGCCAGCAGGATAGAGGGGGACAGGGGCTATGAGCAGTTCTTC
TRBJ1-1	TRBV5-1	-	-	CASSLGIGAGTEAFF	TGCGCCAGCAGCTTGGGTATAGGGGCTGGGACTGAAGCTTTCTTT
TRBJ1-2	TRBV6-4	TRBD1	once	CASSYTGDPFYGYTF	TGTGCCAGCAGTTATACAGGGGACCCTTTCTATGGCTACACCTTC
TRBJ2-5	TRBV24-1	-	-	CATSGSGYGETQYF	TGTGCCACCAGTGGCTCAGGGTACGGAGAGACCCAGTACTTC
TRBJ1-6	TRBV7-2	-	-	CASSYSSYNSPLHF	TGTGCCAGCAGCTACAGCTCCTATAATTCACCCCTCCACTTT
TRBJ1-3	TRBV28	-	-	CASSLTRGEGPGNTIYF	TGTGCCAGCAGTTTAACCAGGGGTGAGGGCCCTGGAAACACCATATATTTT
TRBJ2-7	TRBV30	-	-	CAWSAHGLIFYEQYF	TGTGCCTGGAGTGCCCACGGACTAATCTTCTACGAGCAGTACTTC
TRBJ1-4	TRBV19	TRBD1	-	CASSGTGINEKLFF	TGTGCCAGTAGCGGGACAGGGATTAATGAAAAACTGTTTTTT
TRBJ2-1	TRBV3-1/TRBV3-2	-	-	CASSLSSAPYNEQFF	TGTGCCAGCAGCTTAAGCAGCGCCCCTTACAATGAGCAGTTCTTC
TRBJ2-2	TRBV18	TRBD1	-	CASSPGQGGTGELFF	TGTGCCAGCTCACCGGGACAGGGAGGCACCGGGGAGCTGTTTTTT
TRBJ2-7	TRBV19	-	-	CASSITGTYEQYF	TGTGCCAGTAGTATCACAGGGACCTACGAGCAGTACTTC
TRBJ1-5	TRBV6-2/TRBV6-3	-	-	CASSYPHGRRVENQPQHF	TGTGCCAGCAGTTACCCCCATGGGCGCAGAGTCGAAAATCAGCCCCAGCATTTT
TRBJ1-1	TRBV28	-	-	CASSFRQENTEAFF	TGTGCCAGCAGTTTCCGACAAGAGAACACTGAAGCTTTCTTT
TRBJ1-2	TRBV28	-	-	CASRQGNYGYTF	TGTGCCAGCAGACAGGGTAACTATGGCTACACCTTC
TRBJ1-2	TRBV24-1	-	-	CATSDSGYGYTF	TGTGCCACCAGTGATTCCGGGTATGGCTACACCTTC
TRBJ1-1	TRBV23-1	-	-	CASSHPGEQDTEAFF	TGCGCCAGCAGTCACCCAGGGGAGCAGGACACTGAAGCTTTCTTT
TRBJ1-2	TRBV18	-	-	CASSPSREARYYGYTF	TGTGCCAGCTCCCCCAGTAGGGAGGCTCGCTACTATGGCTACACCTTC
TRBJ2-7	TRBV19	TRBD1	many	CASSTPPDRDDYEQYF	TGTGCCAGTAGTACCCCCCCGGACAGGGATGACTACGAGCAGTACTTC
TRBJ2-3	TRBV19	TRBD1	-	CASSFGTGIDTQYF	TGTGCCAGTAGTTTCGGGACAGGGATAGATACGCAGTATTTT
TRBJ1-1	TRBV18	TRBD1	-	CASSPKKTGIENTEAFF	TGTGCCAGCTCACCTAAAAAGACAGGGATAGAGAACACTGAAGCTTTCTTT
TRBJ1-5	TRBV3-1/TRBV3-2	-	-	CASSRKGGGNQPQHF	TGTGCCAGCAGCCGAAAGGGCGGGGGCAATCAGCCCCAGCATTTT
TRBJ1-2	TRBV5-4	TRBD1	-	CASSSGWDRGDYGYTF	TGTGCCAGCAGCTCCGGGTGGGACAGGGGGGACTATGGCTACACCTTC
TRBJ2-7	TRBV4-2	-	-	CASSQSPSYEQYF	TGTGCCAGCAGCCAGTCCCCATCCTACGAGCAGTACTTC
TRBJ1-6	TRBV19	TRBD1	once	CASSDRVGSPLHF	TGTGCCAGTTCGGACAGGGTTGGTTCACCCCTCCACTTT
TRBJ1-2	TRBV3-1/TRBV3-2	-	-	CASSQRTVYGYTF	TGTGCCAGCAGCCAAAGGACAGTCTATGGCTACACCTTC
TRBJ2-3	TRBV28	TRBD1	-	CASRGTGTTDTQYF	TGTGCCAGCAGAGGGACAGGGACCACAGATACGCAGTATTTT
TRBJ2-7	TRBV2	TRBD2	few	CASIGAGGPYEQYF	TGTGCCAGCATTGGGGCGGGAGGGCCCTACGAGCAGTACTTC
TRBJ2-7	TRBV9	TRBD2	-	CASSALSSPSGSTYEQYF	TGTGCCAGCAGCGCCCTATCCTCCCCTAGCGGGAGTACCTACGAGCAGTACTTC